Listed here are 22 T cell receptor beta chains from one sample, sequenced in a study of cytomegalovirus exposure and HLA in healthy donors. With 60 Vbeta and 13 Jbeta primers, the PCR was carried out. Sequencing was performed with immunoSEQ multiplex PCR; in TCRdb, only in-frame clones are kept and a portion is missing. Of about 150,000 clones listed, 79% are singletons. The source material was PBMCs. These receptors were taken from a human donor in good health.

This clone appeared a few times. This chain's CDR3 is CASTSGSTDTQYF. CDR3 DNA sequence: TGTGCCAGTACTAGCGGAAGCACAGATACGCAGTATTTT. This chain connects TRBV6-1 to TRBJ2-3; 8 bases line up with TRBD2. The CDR3 contains 13 residues. Germline V gene lookup returns CDR1 MNHNS and CDR2 SASEGT. V lost 9 bases and J lost 0; bases outside the gene matches: 2.

This clone was observed once. The CDR3 loop is CATGTVEEQYF. The CDR3 DNA reads as TGTGCTACCGGGACAGTCGAGGAGCAGTACTTC. The chain has TRBV6-5 and TRBJ2-7; 7 bases agree with TRBD1. There are 11 residues in the CDR3. CDR1 and CDR2 from the germline V gene are MNHEY and SVGAGI.

The rearrangement links TRBV7-2 to TRBJ2-7; TRBD2 matches at 11 bases. The CDR3 totals 17 residues. Losses at the gene ends were 5 bases for V and 4 bases for J; bases not matched to a gene: 13. The germline gives CDR1 SGHTA, CDR2 FQGNSA. As DNA, the CDR3 is TGTGCCAGCAGCGCCCGGACTAGCGGGTCCTATGGGTACGAGCAGTACTTC. It codes for CASSARTSGSYGYEQYF. The full variable domain, its missing parts supplied by reference TRBV7-2 and TRBJ2-7, is GAGVSQSPSNKVTEKGKDVELRCDPISGHTALYWYRQSLGQGLEFLIYFQGNSAPDKSGLPSDRFSAERTGGSVSTLTIQRTQQEDSAVYLCASSARTSGSYGYEQYFGPGTRLTVT.

This chain links TRBV5-1 with TRBJ2-4, with 10 positions matching TRBD1. In germline, CDR1 is SGHRS, CDR2 YFSETQ. V shed 0 bases, J shed 2 bases, and the junction held 2 bases outside the gene matches. The CDR3 totals 16 residues. CDR3 sequence (DNA): TGCGCCAGCAGCTTGGGACAGGGGGCATCCAAAAACATTCAGTACTTC. Amino acids: CASSLGQGASKNIQYF.

V and J are TRBV27 and TRBJ2-5; possibly TRBD2 for D (7 bases). Trimming removed 2 bases at V and 7 bases at J, with 11 bases between. The CDR3 sequence is 13 residues long. Germline CDR1 MNHEY, CDR2 SMNVEV (reference sequence). The CDR3 DNA sequence: TGTGCCAGCAGTTTAGTAGGGGGGGGGACCCAGTACTTC. Its translation: CASSLVGGGTQYF.

The CDR3: CASSLRGSPLHF. The CDR3 DNA reads as TGCGCCAGCAGCCTCCGGGGGTCGCCCCTCCACTTT. This chain joins TRBV4-3 and TRBJ1-6; weak D call: TRBD1 (5 bases). V shed 4 bases and J shed 13 bases, with 11 bases lying between them. CDR3 size: 12 residues. Germline V CDR1 and CDR2: LGHNA, YSLEER.

V gene TRBV2 combines with J gene TRBJ2-7, with D maybe TRBD2 (7 bases). The CDR3 length is 16 residues. The V end was cut by 4 bases, the J end by 7 bases, with 23 bases between. Germline CDR1 reads SNHLY; CDR2 reads FYNNEI. CDR3 sequence reads: CASSGEGRGGGKEQYF. CDR3 nucleotides: TGTGCCAGCAGTGGGGAGGGCCGGGGCGGGGGCAAGGAGCAGTACTTC.

This chain links TRBV28 with TRBJ1-5; TRBD1 is a possible D gene (5 bases). V shed 3 bases and J shed 4 bases, with 19 bases lying between them. The CDR3 spans 17 residues. CDR1 is MDHEN, CDR2 SYDVKM, per germline. The CDR3 sequence: CASSFGGDGEWNQPQHF. CDR3 nucleotide sequence: TGTGCCAGCAGTTTTGGGGGGGACGGAGAGTGGAATCAGCCCCAGCATTTT.

In this sample, this clone turned up once. The V and J genes are TRBV28 and TRBJ2-5, with 7 bases aligning to TRBD2. The V segment lost 6 bases and the J segment 2 bases; nucleotides outside the gene matches: 15. The CDR3 extends over 17 amino acids. The germline V gene encodes CDR1 MDHEN and CDR2 SYDVKM. The CDR3 DNA reads TGTGCCAGCAGGGCGGTCGGGGGGACTATACATCAAGAGACCCAGTACTTC. Translation: CASRAVGGTIHQETQYF.

This chain connects TRBV7-2 to TRBJ1-3, with TRBD1 identical over 7 bases. Germline V gene data show CDR1 as SGHTA and CDR2 as FQGNSA. Trimming took 5 bases from V and 2 from J; bases not matched to a gene: 9. The CDR3 contains 16 residues. The CDR3 region is CASSPQGDSAGNTIYF. The CDR3 region has the DNA TGTGCCAGCAGCCCTCAGGGGGATAGTGCTGGAAACACCATATATTTT.

This sequence joins TRBV18 and TRBJ2-7; D gene ambiguous. This CDR3 comprises 15 residues. V shed 2 bases and J shed 0 bases, with 11 bases lying between them. CDR1 and CDR2 from the germline V gene are KGHSH and LQKENI. The CDR3 bases are TGTGCCAGCTCACCAAGAACAGATTTCTCCTACGAGCAGTACTTC. Residues: CASSPRTDFSYEQYF.

This chain links TRBV29-1 with TRBJ2-3, with D possibly being TRBD2 (5 bases). The CDR3 covers 11 residues. The germline gives CDR1 SQVTM, CDR2 ANQGSEA. V gave up 7 bases and J gave up 10 bases, with 15 bases separating them. The CDR3 bases are TGCAGCGCAGCAAATGAGAGGGCGCAGTATTTT. This sequence encodes CSAANERAQYF.

The gene calls are TRBV7-9 and TRBJ1-5; D perhaps matches TRBD1 (6 bases). Trimming took 2 bases from V and 6 from J, leaving 14 bases between them. The length of the CDR3 is 15 residues. The germline V gene has CDR1 SEHNR and CDR2 FQNEAQ (reference sequence). The CDR3 bases are TGTGCCAGCAGCTTAACGGGCACAGGGATTCAGCCCCAGCATTTT. It specifies CASSLTGTGIQPQHF.

The chain recombines TRBV6-1 with TRBJ2-1; TRBD2 aligns across 13 bases. The V gene's germline CDR1 is MNHNS and CDR2 SASEGT. V trimming: 7 bases; J trimming: 8 bases; junction bases outside the gene matches: 5. The CDR3 totals 14 residues. The CDR3 spells CASNRLAGGHEQFF. As DNA, the CDR3 is TGTGCCAGCAACCGACTAGCGGGAGGCCATGAGCAGTTCTTC.

The chain recombines TRBV19 with TRBJ2-7; 10 nucleotides match TRBD2. The CDR3 has 16 amino acids. V was pared by 3 bases and J by 1 base, with 6 bases of the junction left unmatched. CDR1 is LNHDA, CDR2 SQIVND, per germline (reference sequence). CDR3 sequence (DNA): TGTGCCAGTAGTATTAGGACTAGCGGACCATCCTACGAGCAGTACTTC. This translates into CASSIRTSGPSYEQYF.

V gene TRBV7-8 combines with J gene TRBJ2-7; no firm D call. V was shortened by 2 bases and J by 5 bases, with 4 bases between the two germline ends. The germline CDR1 and CDR2 sequences are SGHVS and FQNEAQ. The CDR3 has 11 amino acids. CDR3 residues: CASSLTDEQYF. The CDR3 DNA is TGTGCCAGCAGCTTAACAGACGAGCAGTACTTC.

V gene TRBV5-1 combines with J gene TRBJ1-2, with D unresolved. V lost 0 bases, J lost 8 bases, and 11 bases lay in between. There are 13 residues in the CDR3. Germline assignment: CDR1 SGHRS and CDR2 YFSETQ. CDR3 DNA: TGCGCCAGCAGCTTGGAGGAGGGATCCGGCTACACCTTC. This gives the protein CASSLEEGSGYTF.

DNA for the CDR3: TGTGCCAGCAGCTCCGCCGGGGGGAGGTACTTCAATGAGCAGTTCTTC. Amino acid sequence: CASSSAGGRYFNEQFF. V usage is TRBV7-3 and J usage is TRBJ2-1, with 7 positions matching TRBD2. The CDR3 is made up of 16 amino acids. Germline CDR1 is SGHTA and CDR2 is FQGTGA. With V trimmed by 4 bases and J by 6 bases, 12 bases remained unmatched.

The chain uses TRBV5-6 and TRBJ1-1; no firm D call. The V gene's germline CDR1 is SGHDT and CDR2 YYEEEE. V shed 4 bases and J shed 5 bases, with 18 bases lying between them. CDR3 size: 15 residues. CDR3 region: CASSNPSPGGTEAFF. Here the CDR3 DNA reads TGTGCCAGCAGCAATCCGAGCCCCGGTGGTACTGAAGCTTTCTTT.

The genes are TRBV2 and TRBJ2-3; 8 bases agree with TRBD2. With V trimmed by 4 bases and J by 2 bases, 8 bases remained unmatched. Germline V gene data show CDR1 as SNHLY and CDR2 as FYNNEI. The CDR3 runs 16 residues. The chain's CDR3 is CASSGSGGPPTDTQYF. In DNA form, the CDR3 reads TGTGCCAGCAGTGGATCGGGGGGGCCTCCCACAGATACGCAGTATTTT.

The chain employs TRBV6-1 and TRBJ1-2; a weak D match, TRBD1 (5 bases). This CDR3 contains 11 residues. In germline, CDR1 is MNHNS, CDR2 SASEGT. Trimming pared 6 bases from V and 7 bases from J, leaving 9 bases between. The CDR3 sequence: CASSPGCGYTF. The CDR3 DNA is TGTGCCAGCAGCCCAGGGTGTGGCTACACCTTC.

This clone was picked up one time. The chain couples TRBV6-5 to TRBJ2-1; 11 nucleotides match TRBD2. The CDR3 is made up of 16 amino acids. The ends lost 2 bases at V and 5 bases at J; junction bases unmatched: 5. Germline values: CDR1 MNHEY, CDR2 SVGAGI. The DNA of the CDR3 is TGTGCCAGCAGTTACCGCGCTAGCGGGGGGAACAATGAGCAGTTCTTC. Translated, it gives CASSYRASGGNNEQFF.